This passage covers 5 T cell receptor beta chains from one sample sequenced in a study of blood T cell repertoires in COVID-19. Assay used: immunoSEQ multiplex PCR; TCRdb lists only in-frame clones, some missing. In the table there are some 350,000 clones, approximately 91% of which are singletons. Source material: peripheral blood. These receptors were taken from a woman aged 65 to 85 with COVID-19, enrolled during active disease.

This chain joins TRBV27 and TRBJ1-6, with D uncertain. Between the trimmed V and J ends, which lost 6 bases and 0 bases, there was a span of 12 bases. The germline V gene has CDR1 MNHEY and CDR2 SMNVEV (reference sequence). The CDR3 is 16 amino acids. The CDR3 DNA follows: TGTGCCAGCAGGGGATCTGGGAGCTCCTATAATTCACCCCTCCACTTT. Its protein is CASRGSGSSYNSPLHF.

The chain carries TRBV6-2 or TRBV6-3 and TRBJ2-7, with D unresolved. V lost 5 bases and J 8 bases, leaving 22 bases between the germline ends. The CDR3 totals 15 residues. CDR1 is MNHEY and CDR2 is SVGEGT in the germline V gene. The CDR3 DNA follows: TGTGCCAGCAGTCCCTGGAACGACCCAGGCTTAAAGCAGTACTTC. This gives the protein CASSPWNDPGLKQYF.

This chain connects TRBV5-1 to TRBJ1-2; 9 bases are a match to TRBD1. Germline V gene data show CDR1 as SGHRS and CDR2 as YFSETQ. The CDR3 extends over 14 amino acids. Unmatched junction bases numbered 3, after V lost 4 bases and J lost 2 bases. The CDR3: CASSPGTGNYGYTF. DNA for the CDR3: TGCGCCAGCAGCCCTGGGACAGGGAACTATGGCTACACCTTC.

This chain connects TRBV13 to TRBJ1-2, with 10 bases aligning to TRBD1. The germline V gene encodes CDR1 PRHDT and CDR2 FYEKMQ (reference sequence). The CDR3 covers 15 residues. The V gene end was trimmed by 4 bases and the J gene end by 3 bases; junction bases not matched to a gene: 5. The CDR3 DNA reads TGTGCCAGCAGCTCCCGACAGGGGGCGGACTATGGCTACACCTTC. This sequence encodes CASSSRQGADYGYTF.

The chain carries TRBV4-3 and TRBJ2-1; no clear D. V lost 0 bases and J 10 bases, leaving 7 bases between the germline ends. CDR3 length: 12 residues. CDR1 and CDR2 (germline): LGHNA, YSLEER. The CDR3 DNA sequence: TGCGCCAGCAGCCAAGACGGAGTGGAGCAGTTCTTC. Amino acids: CASSQDGVEQFF.